The source of this TCR beta chain is a study of blood T cell repertoires in COVID-19. As for the study in general: Acute and convalescent COVID-19 samples came from the United States, Italy and Spain. Nucleic acid was either cDNA or gDNA, and it came from T cells, B-cell-depleted T cells, or PBMCs.

Clones were sequenced by immunoSEQ multiplex PCR, and TCRdb holds only the in-frame ones, with some missing. The sample contains some 330,000 clones, approximately 87% of which appear only once. V lost 2 bases, J lost 0 bases, and 14 bases lay in between. The CDR3 loop spans 16 amino acids. Germline lookup yields CDR1 GTSNPN and CDR2 SVGIG (reference sequence). The sample comprised peripheral blood. This clonotype was obtained from a woman in her forties or fifties with active or convalescent COVID-19. V and J are TRBV30 and TRBJ1-3, with TRBD1 as a possible D gene (5 bases). CDR3 protein: CAWSLRGTLSGNTIYF. CDR3 bases: TGTGCCTGGAGTCTCCGGGGGACTCTCTCTGGAAACACCATATATTTT. The entire variable domain, with the rest obtained from reference TRBV30 and TRBJ1-3, is as follows: SQTIHQWPATLVQPVGSPLSLECTVEGTSNPNLYWYRQAAGRGLQLLFYSVGIGQISSEVPQNLSASRPQDRQFILSSKKLLLSDSGFYLCAWSLRGTLSGNTIYFGEGSWLTVV.